These 27 T cell receptor beta chains were sequenced from one sample in a study of blood T cells in healthy people across ages. It was with a sample-barcoded 5' primer and a J-beta primer mix that a second PCR of roughly 6 to 12 cycles was run. TCRdb used MiXCR to reprocess the 5' RACE reads, holding one entry per CDR3 protein. The sample carries about 810,000 distinct CDR3 sequences, roughly 35% recorded once. The sample consisted of blood. All receptors come from a man between 18 and 29 years old in good health.

The genes are TRBV7-8 and TRBJ2-3, with D unresolved. CDR3 length equals 12 residues. Germline lookup yields CDR1 SGHVS and CDR2 FQNEAQ. The V gene lost 5 bases and the J gene lost 4 bases, with 7 bases spanning the gap. The CDR3 DNA reads as TGTGCCAGCAGCGTCATATCAGATACGCAGTATTTT. Protein product: CASSVISDTQYF. The full variable domain, with the rest looked up from reference TRBV7-8 and TRBJ2-3, is GAGVSQSPRYKVAKRGQDVALRCDPISGHVSLFWYQQALGQGPEFLTYFQNEAQLDKSGLPSDRFFAERPEGSVSTLKIQRTQQEDSAVYLCASSVISDTQYFGPGTRLTVL.

The chain carries TRBV12-3 or TRBV12-4 and TRBJ1-6; TRBD1 matches at 7 bases. The CDR3 covers 14 residues. Trimming cost V 7 bases and J 5 bases; bases outside gene matches: 5. CDR3 nucleotides: TGTGCCAGCACCCCCACAGGGGATAATTCACCCCTCCACTTT. Translated: CASTPTGDNSPLHF.

This clonotype has only a few counts. V and J are TRBV5-6 and TRBJ1-1, with 9 bases lining up with TRBD1. CDR3 length: 17 amino acids. Germline V gene data show CDR1 as SGHDT and CDR2 as YYEEEE. V shed 1 base, J shed 0 bases, and the junction held 7 bases outside the gene matches. CDR3 DNA sequence: TGTGCCAGCAGCTTGTACCCGGGACAGGGAATGAACACTGAAGCTTTCTTT. It yields the protein CASSLYPGQGMNTEAFF. The full variable domain, completed using reference TRBV5-6 and TRBJ1-1, is DAGVTQSPTHLIKTRGQQVTLRCSPKSGHDTVSWYQQALGQGPQFIFQYYEEEERQRGNFPDRFSGHQFPNYSSELNVNALLLGDSALYLCASSLYPGQGMNTEAFFGQGTRLTVV.

Note on this clonotype: The junction departs from germline at one end; a sequencing error may be responsible. The chain combines TRBV7-2 with TRBJ2-5; TRBD1 aligns across 7 bases. The J call could be wrong; TRBJ2-7 is a better fit for the DNA end. Germline values: CDR1 SGHTA, CDR2 FQGNSA. The CDR3 runs 13 residues. The CDR3 DNA reads TGTGCCTGCAGCTTTGAACAGGGGAGCGAGCAGTACTTC. Its protein is CACSFEQGSEQYF.

This clonotype was recorded a few times. The chain has TRBV20-1 and TRBJ1-5, with D possibly matching TRBD1 (5 bases). V gave up 0 bases and J gave up 0 bases, with 15 bases separating them. The CDR3 is 17 residues long. Per germline, CDR1 DFQATT and CDR2 SNEGSKA (reference sequence). The CDR3 DNA follows: TGCAGTGCTAGAGAAGATCGACAGAAATTTAGCAATCAGCCCCAGCATTTT. It codes for CSAREDRQKFSNQPQHF.

This chain connects TRBV12-3 or TRBV12-4 to TRBJ1-1, with D maybe TRBD1 (6 bases). V dropped 2 bases and J dropped 5 bases, with 12 bases sitting between them. CDR3 length: 14 amino acids. In nucleotides, the CDR3 is TGTGCCAGCAGTTTAATGGGACAATCAACTGAAGCTTTCTTT. It encodes CASSLMGQSTEAFF.

This chain joins TRBV4-3 and TRBJ1-6, with D possibly being TRBD1 (6 bases). V was clipped by 4 bases and J by 5 bases, with 12 bases between them. From germline, CDR1 is LGHNA and CDR2 YSLEER. The CDR3 is made up of 15 amino acids. The CDR3 reads CASSPGAANNSPLHF. CDR3 DNA sequence: TGCGCCAGCAGCCCAGGGGCGGCGAATAATTCACCCCTCCACTTT.

This clonotype was detected only a few times. The rearrangement uses TRBV20-1 and TRBJ2-5; TRBD2 matches at 9 bases. The trim removed 4 bases at V and 4 bases at J, leaving 7 bases unmatched. Germline V lookup: CDR1 DFQATT, CDR2 SNEGSKA (reference sequence). CDR3 length: 14 residues. CDR3 protein: CSAISRRGGETQYF. CDR3 nucleotide sequence: TGCAGTGCTATTTCCCGGCGGGGGGGAGAGACCCAGTACTTC.

This clonotype was seen repeatedly, ten times or more. This chain joins TRBV20-1 and TRBJ1-2, with D possibly being TRBD1 (5 bases). The CDR3 runs 15 residues. The germline gives CDR1 DFQATT, CDR2 SNEGSKA (reference sequence). Trimming took off 5 bases at V and 11 bases at J, with 27 bases between the two ends. CDR3 in amino acids: CSALDGAIPSRLYTF. The CDR3 bases are TGCAGTGCTTTAGACGGGGCCATCCCAAGTCGTCTTTACACCTTC.

About this clonotype itself: This clone may be a read error of a much larger clone one base away. The rearrangement joins TRBV10-3 to TRBJ2-1; a weak D match, TRBD2 (6 bases). V lost 8 bases and J 1 base, leaving 18 bases between the germline ends. Germline CDR1 reads ENHRY; CDR2 reads SYGVKD. This CDR3 spans 16 amino acids. The CDR3 reads CAILGTGGASYNEQFF. As DNA, the CDR3 is TGTGCCATCCTGGGGACCGGGGGAGCGTCCTACAATGAGCAGTTCTTC.

With regard to this clonotype: This may stem from a read error, because a much larger clone lies one nucleotide away. This chain uses TRBV20-1 with TRBJ2-7; a weak D match, TRBD2 (7 bases). CDR1 is DFQATT, CDR2 SNEGSKA, per germline (reference sequence). The CDR3 is 17 residues long. V was shortened by 0 bases and J by 5 bases, with 23 bases between the two germline ends. CDR3 amino acids: CSARDRGRGARFNEQYF. CDR3 nucleotide sequence: TGCAGTGCTAGAGATCGAGGGAGGGGGGCCCGATTTAACGAGCAGTACTTC.

The genes are TRBV4-2 and TRBJ1-3; D may be TRBD1 (5 bases). The V end lost 4 bases, the J end lost 13 bases, and 11 bases lay between the germline ends. The germline CDR1 and CDR2 sequences are LGHNA and YNFKEQ. This CDR3 is 11 amino acids long. CDR3 in amino acids: CASSRQRDIYF. CDR3 sequence (DNA): TGTGCCAGCAGCCGACAGCGGGATATATATTTT.

This chain joins TRBV28 and TRBJ2-7; D gene ambiguous. V was trimmed by 3 bases and J by 3 bases, leaving 9 bases between them. CDR3 length: 13 amino acids. Germline V lookup: CDR1 MDHEN, CDR2 SYDVKM. CDR3 protein: CASSLTSYYEQYF. CDR3 in DNA: TGTGCCAGCAGTTTGACAAGTTACTACGAGCAGTACTTC.

This chain connects TRBV7-2 to TRBJ1-2; 8 bases are a match to TRBD1. This CDR3 spans 14 amino acids. CDR1 and CDR2 from the germline V gene are SGHTA and FQGNSA. Trimming took 7 bases from V and 2 from J; bases not matched to a gene: 6. The CDR3 sequence: CASTADRANYGYTF. The CDR3 nucleotides are TGTGCCAGCACCGCGGACAGGGCCAACTATGGCTACACCTTC.

This clonotype has just a few counts. The J gene is TRBJ2-7, the V gene TRBV7-9; D unclear. Germline CDR1 SEHNR, CDR2 FQNEAQ (reference sequence). This CDR3 spans 12 amino acids. The V gene lost 2 bases and the J gene lost 11 bases, with 13 bases spanning the gap. In DNA, the CDR3 is TGTGCCAGCAGCTTAAGCTCGCCCGCGGAGTACTTC. Translated: CASSLSSPAEYF. Filled out from reference TRBV7-9 and TRBJ2-7, the complete variable domain reads DTGVSQNPRHKITKRGQNVTFRCDPISEHNRLYWYRQTLGQGPEFLTYFQNEAQLEKSRLLSDRFSAERPKGSFSTLEIQRTEQGDSAMYLCASSLSSPAEYFGPGTRLTVT.

The chain carries TRBV4-3 and TRBJ2-3, with D unresolved. Germline loops: CDR1 LGHNA, CDR2 YSLEER. The CDR3 contains 16 residues. The V gene lost 0 bases and the J gene lost 2 bases, with 12 bases spanning the gap. As DNA, the CDR3 is TGCGCCAGCAGCCAAGATATGTTGGCGGCCACAGATACGCAGTATTTT. Translated: CASSQDMLAATDTQYF.

The chain uses TRBV10-1 and TRBJ2-3; unclear D gene. This CDR3 is 11 amino acids long. Trimming stripped 2 bases from V and 8 bases from J, with 5 bases between. Per the germline V gene, CDR1 is WNHNN and CDR2 is SYGVQD (reference sequence). The CDR3: CASSEEVTQYF. CDR3 in DNA: TGCGCCAGCAGTGAGGAGGTTACGCAGTATTTT.

In its sample, this clonotype was seen a few times. The rearrangement links TRBV10-3 to TRBJ1-1; D is possibly TRBD1 (5 bases). The germline CDR1 and CDR2 sequences are ENHRY and SYGVKD. Trimming pared 3 bases from V and 5 bases from J, leaving 10 bases between. The CDR3 loop spans 13 amino acids. CDR3 DNA sequence: TGTGCCATCAGTGAATTGGGGGGGACTGAAGCTTTCTTT. It translates to CAISELGGTEAFF.

The chain recombines TRBV2 with TRBJ2-3, with a weak D call TRBD1 (6 bases). Germline-derived CDR1 and CDR2 are SNHLY and FYNNEI. The CDR3 has 14 residues. V lost 6 bases to trimming and J lost 1 base, with 11 bases between them. The CDR3 is CASRVQGGTDTQYF. The CDR3 region has the DNA TGTGCCAGCAGAGTACAGGGAGGCACAGATACGCAGTATTTT.

V and J are TRBV3-1 and TRBJ2-3, with 12 bases identical to TRBD2. This CDR3 region has 16 residues. Germline V gene data show CDR1 as LGHDT and CDR2 as YNNKEL (reference sequence). Trimming at V came to 4 bases and at J to 1 base, leaving 3 bases not matched to a gene. This CDR3 is CASSRRLAGGTDTQYF. In DNA form, the CDR3 reads TGTGCCAGCAGCCGCAGACTAGCGGGGGGCACAGATACGCAGTATTTT.

This clonotype turned up a few times. The genes are TRBV20-1 and TRBJ1-2, with no clear D. This CDR3 comprises 10 residues. With 7 bases removed from V and 5 bases from J, the gap between germline ends came to 8 bases. Germline assignment: CDR1 DFQATT and CDR2 SNEGSKA (reference sequence). CDR3 in DNA: TGCAGTGTAGGGCAATATGGCTACACCTTC. It encodes CSVGQYGYTF.

The rearrangement joins TRBV7-2 to TRBJ1-1; D call uncertain. CDR3 length equals 14 residues. V shed 3 bases and J shed 3 bases, with 11 bases lying between them. The germline V gene encodes CDR1 SGHTA and CDR2 FQGNSA. CDR3 DNA: TGTGCCAGCAGCTTCCGGGGTCGGGACACTGAAGCTTTCTTT. The encoded protein is CASSFRGRDTEAFF.

This clonotype was detected only a few times. The junction shows a germline mismatch at one end, possibly a read error. The gene calls are TRBV6-1 and TRBJ1-5; D unresolved. CDR3 length: 14 amino acids. Germline CDR1 and CDR2: MNHNS and SASEGT. CDR3 sequence: CASSETLPFPPPHF. The CDR3 nucleotides read TGTGCCAGCAGTGAAACTCTCCCTTTCCCGCCCCCGCATTTT.

This clonotype was found a few times. This chain uses TRBV7-9 with TRBJ1-2, with 8 bases matching TRBD1. V was clipped by 6 bases and J by 5 bases; unmatched bases: 14. Germline CDR1 is SEHNR and CDR2 is FQNEAQ (reference sequence). The CDR3 sequence is 16 residues long. The CDR3 DNA follows: TGTGCCAGCAGTCACGACAGGGGAGAGGGCCTGTATGGCTACACCTTC. Translation: CASSHDRGEGLYGYTF.

Concerning this clonotype: The junction shows a germline mismatch at one end, possibly a read error. The rearrangement links TRBV7-2 to TRBJ1-5; the D is unclear. This CDR3 is built from 13 residues. Germline lookup yields CDR1 SGHTA and CDR2 FQGNSA. The DNA of the CDR3 is TGTGCCAGCAACTTAGTGATAAATCAGCCCCAGCATTTT. Protein: CASNLVINQPQHF.

A word on this clonotype: A read error may explain this, as a much larger clone is one base away. The chain combines TRBV29-1 with TRBJ2-4; 8 bases agree with TRBD1. CDR1 and CDR2 (germline): SQVTM, ANQGSEA. Germline trimming cut 7 bases from V and 7 bases from J; bases unmatched to any gene: 3. This CDR3 contains 11 residues. The CDR3 DNA reads as TGCAGCGGATGGACAGGGAACATTCAGTACTTC. Translated: CSGWTGNIQYF.

This clonotype was seen a few times. V gene TRBV12-3 or TRBV12-4 combines with J gene TRBJ2-7; D gene uncertain. Trimming took off 4 bases at V and 7 bases at J, with 14 bases between the two ends. The CDR3 loop spans 13 amino acids. In nucleotides, the CDR3 is TGTGCCAGCAGTTCGAAGGGTATAGGAGAGCAGTACTTC. Residues: CASSSKGIGEQYF.